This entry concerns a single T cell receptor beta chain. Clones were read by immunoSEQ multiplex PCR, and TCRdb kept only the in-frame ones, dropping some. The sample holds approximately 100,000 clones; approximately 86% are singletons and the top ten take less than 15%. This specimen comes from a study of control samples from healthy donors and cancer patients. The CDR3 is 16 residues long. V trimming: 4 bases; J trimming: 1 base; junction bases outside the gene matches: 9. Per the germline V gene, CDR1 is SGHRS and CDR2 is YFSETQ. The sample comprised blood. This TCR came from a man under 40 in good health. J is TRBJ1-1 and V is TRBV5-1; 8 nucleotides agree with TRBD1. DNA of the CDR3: TGCGCCAGCAGCCCCGGACAGGGCCTATGGAACACTGAAGCTTTCTTT. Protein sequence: CASSPGQGLWNTEAFF.